This T cell receptor beta chain was captured by sequencing in a study of T cell changes during pregnancy in multiple sclerosis. TCRdb's copy holds only in-frame clones and misses some; the assay was immunoSEQ multiplex PCR. In the table there are tens of thousands of clones, 85% to 95% of which are singletons. Unmatched junction bases numbered 2, after V lost 5 bases and J lost 2 bases. The germline V gene encodes CDR1 SEHNR and CDR2 FQNEAQ (reference sequence). The CDR3 is made up of 15 amino acids. The sequence was collected from a female donor in good health, enrolled as a control in a pregnancy study. The specimen was peripheral blood, collected in the second trimester of pregnancy. The V and J genes are TRBV7-9 and TRBJ1-5; TRBD1 matches 11 bases. Here the CDR3 reads CASSRTGGGNQPQHF. CDR3 DNA sequence: TGTGCCAGCAGCCGGACAGGGGGCGGCAATCAGCCCCAGCATTTT.